A selection of T cell receptor beta chains follows, all from one sample in a study of cytomegalovirus exposure and HLA in healthy donors. Here immunoSEQ multiplex PCR was the method, and the copy in TCRdb shows in-frame clones only, minus some. The top ten hold 4.5% to 6% of the sample, which has 130,000 to 150,000 clones, more than 70% seen once. Sequencing was performed on PBMCs. These receptors were taken from a woman aged 50 to 65 in good health and CMV-seronegative. Both conserved end residues are part of each CDR3. D genes are given only for firm matches. The size field is filled for only some rows; it gives once, few, many or a size class.

d_call clone_size cdr3_length j_call v_call cdr3_nt cdr3_aa
NA NA 15 TRBJ1-5 TRBV15 TGTGCCACCAGCAGGGGGGGGGCGAGCAATCAGCCCCAGCATTTT CATSRGGASNQPQHF
NA NA 16 TRBJ1-5 TRBV5-5 TGTGCCAGCAGCTTACTCCCCGCCTACAGCAATCAGCCCCAGCATTTT CASSLLPAYSNQPQHF
TRBD2 NA 15 TRBJ2-2 TRBV10-2 TGCGCCAGCACCTGGGGGGGTGGGGGCACCGGGGAGCTGTTTTTT CASTWGGGGTGELFF
TRBD1 NA 15 TRBJ2-1 TRBV11-2 TGTGCCAGCAGCGTTCAGGGGGCGGGTGGCAATGAGCAGTTCTTC CASSVQGAGGNEQFF
TRBD1 NA 15 TRBJ1-5 TRBV6-5 TGTGCCAGCAGTTCCGGGACAGGGAACAATCAGCCCCAGCATTTT CASSSGTGNNQPQHF
TRBD1 NA 15 TRBJ1-5 TRBV2 TGTGCCAGCAGGGGACAGGCGTATAGCAATCAGCCCCAGCATTTT CASRGQAYSNQPQHF
TRBD2 NA 15 TRBJ2-3 TRBV7-2 TGTGCCAGCAGCACCAGCGGGGGGGCCGTAGATACGCAGTATTTT CASSTSGGAVDTQYF
NA NA 11 TRBJ2-7 TRBV5-6 TGTGCCAGCAGCTTTAAATACGAGCAGTACTTC CASSFKYEQYF
NA NA 13 TRBJ1-1 TRBV6-6 TGTGCCAGCAGTTACCGGGACTACCATGGGGCTTTCTTT CASSYRDYHGAFF
NA NA 14 TRBJ2-7 TRBV2 TGTGCCAGCAGGCCAACTAGGAGCTCCTACGAGCAGTACTTC CASRPTRSSYEQYF
TRBD1 few 13 TRBJ1-2 TRBV6-1 TGTGCCACCCACAGGGGTATCAACTATGGCTACACCTTC CATHRGINYGYTF
TRBD1 NA 12 TRBJ1-2 TRBV11-2 TGTGCCAGCAGCTTATCAGGGGGCGGCTACACCTTC CASSLSGGGYTF
NA few 14 TRBJ1-6 TRBV28 TGTGCCAGCAGCCGGGACTTCGATAATTCACCCCTCCACTTT CASSRDFDNSPLHF
NA few 16 TRBJ1-2 TRBV28 TGTGCCAGCAGTTTAGTCCCAATTACAGGGCTCTATGGCTACACCTTC CASSLVPITGLYGYTF
NA NA 16 TRBJ1-4 TRBV7-9 TGTGCCAGCAGCGACGACAGACAGGCAACTAATGAAAAACTGTTTTTT CASSDDRQATNEKLFF
NA NA 15 TRBJ1-1 TRBV28 TGTGCCAGCAGTTTACCGGAGGGGGGGGTCACTGAAGCTTTCTTT CASSLPEGGVTEAFF
TRBD1 few 14 TRBJ1-4 TRBV7-8 TGTGCCAGCAGCTCTGGGACAGGGCTCGAAAAACTGTTTTTT CASSSGTGLEKLFF
NA NA 13 TRBJ2-5 TRBV30 TGTGCCTGGAGTGTACAAGGGGTGGAGACCCAGTACTTC CAWSVQGVETQYF
TRBD1 NA 15 TRBJ2-5 TRBV27 TGTGCCAGCAGTTTACTTACAGGGGGTTGGGAGACCCAGTACTTC CASSLLTGGWETQYF
TRBD1 NA 15 TRBJ2-7 TRBV28 TGTGCCAGCTTAGGGGGCAGGGGGTTGACCTACGAGCAGTACTTC CASLGGRGLTYEQYF
TRBD2 NA 16 TRBJ2-3 TRBV29-1 TGCAGCGTTGCGAGAAGCGGGGGGTCTAGCACAGATACGCAGTATTTT CSVARSGGSSTDTQYF
TRBD1 NA 18 TRBJ1-5 TRBV6-7 TGTGCCAGCAGTTCCACGACAGGGGGCCAGAGAAGCAATCAGCCCCAGCATTTT CASSSTTGGQRSNQPQHF
TRBD1 NA 13 TRBJ1-2 TRBV28 TGTGCCAGCCGGGACAGCGGACCCTATGGCTACACCTTC CASRDSGPYGYTF
TRBD1 NA 15 TRBJ1-6 TRBV28 TGTGCCAGCAGTTTACAGGGGGCAAGGAGTTCACCCCTCCACTTT CASSLQGARSSPLHF
NA NA 16 TRBJ2-7 TRBV27 TGTGCCAGCAGTTTAGGGGAATTTGGGGCGACCTACGAGCAGTACTTC CASSLGEFGATYEQYF
TRBD1 NA 16 TRBJ1-6 TRBV18 TGTGCCAGCTCACCCGGGACAGGGGGAAATAATTCACCCCTCCACTTT CASSPGTGGNNSPLHF